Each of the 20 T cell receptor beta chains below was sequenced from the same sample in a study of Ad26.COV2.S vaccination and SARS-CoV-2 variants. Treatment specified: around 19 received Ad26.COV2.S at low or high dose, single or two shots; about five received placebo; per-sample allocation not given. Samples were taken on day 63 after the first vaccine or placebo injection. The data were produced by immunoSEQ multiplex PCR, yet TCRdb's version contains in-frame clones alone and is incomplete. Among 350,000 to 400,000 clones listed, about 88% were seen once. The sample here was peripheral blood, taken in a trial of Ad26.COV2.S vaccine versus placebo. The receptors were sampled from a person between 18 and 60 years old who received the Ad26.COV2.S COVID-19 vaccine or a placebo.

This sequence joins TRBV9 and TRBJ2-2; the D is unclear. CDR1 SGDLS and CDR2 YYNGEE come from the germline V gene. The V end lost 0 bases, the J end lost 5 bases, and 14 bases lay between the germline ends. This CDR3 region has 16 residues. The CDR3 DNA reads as TGTGCCAGCAGCGTAGGATCGTGGTTAGATACCGGGGAGCTGTTTTTT. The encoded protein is CASSVGSWLDTGELFF. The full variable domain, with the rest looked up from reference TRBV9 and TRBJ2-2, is DSGVTQTPKHLITATGQRVTLRCSPRSGDLSVYWYQQSLDQGLQFLIQYYNGEERAKGNILERFSAQQFPDLHSELNLSSLELGDSALYFCASSVGSWLDTGELFFGEGSRLTVL.

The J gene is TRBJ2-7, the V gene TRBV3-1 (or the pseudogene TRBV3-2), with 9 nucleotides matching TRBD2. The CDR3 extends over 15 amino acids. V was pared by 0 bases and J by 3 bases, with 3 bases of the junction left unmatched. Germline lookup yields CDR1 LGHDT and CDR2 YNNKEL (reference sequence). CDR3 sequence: CASSQERRGGYEQYF. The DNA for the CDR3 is TGTGCCAGCAGCCAAGAACGGCGGGGGGGCTACGAGCAGTACTTC.

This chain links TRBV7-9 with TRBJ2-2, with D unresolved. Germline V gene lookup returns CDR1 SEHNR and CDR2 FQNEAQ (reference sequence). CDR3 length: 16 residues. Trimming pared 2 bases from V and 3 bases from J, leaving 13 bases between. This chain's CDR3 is CASSLRVARDTGELFF. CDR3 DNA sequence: TGTGCCAGCAGCTTAAGGGTCGCCCGAGACACCGGGGAGCTGTTTTTT.

In DNA form, the CDR3 reads TGTGCCAGCAGTTTTTATCCGGGGGCAGAGACCCAGTACTTC. This sequence encodes CASSFYPGAETQYF. This chain uses TRBV27 with TRBJ2-5; TRBD1 or TRBD2 may be the D gene (6 bases each). Germline loops: CDR1 MNHEY, CDR2 SMNVEV (reference sequence). The CDR3 runs to 14 residues. Trimming took 3 bases from V and 4 from J, leaving 12 bases between them.

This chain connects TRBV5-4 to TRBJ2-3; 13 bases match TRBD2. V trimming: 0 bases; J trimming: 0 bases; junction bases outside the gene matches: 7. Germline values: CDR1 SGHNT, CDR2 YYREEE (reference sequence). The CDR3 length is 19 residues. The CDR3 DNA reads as TGTGCCAGCAGCTTGGGTGGACTAGCGGGAGCCACTAGCACAGATACGCAGTATTTT. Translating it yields CASSLGGLAGATSTDTQYF.

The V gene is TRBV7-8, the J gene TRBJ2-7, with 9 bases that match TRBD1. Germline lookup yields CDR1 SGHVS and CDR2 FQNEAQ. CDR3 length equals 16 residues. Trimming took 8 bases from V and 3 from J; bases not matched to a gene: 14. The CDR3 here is CASRSNAGTGFYEQYF. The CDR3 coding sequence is TGTGCCAGCCGTTCCAACGCCGGGACAGGGTTCTACGAGCAGTACTTC.

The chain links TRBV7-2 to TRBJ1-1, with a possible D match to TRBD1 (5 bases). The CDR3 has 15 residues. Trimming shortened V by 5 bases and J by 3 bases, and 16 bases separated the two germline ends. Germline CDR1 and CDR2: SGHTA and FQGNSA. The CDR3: CASSPQWGDYTEAFF. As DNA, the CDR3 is TGTGCCAGCAGCCCCCAATGGGGCGATTACACTGAAGCTTTCTTT.

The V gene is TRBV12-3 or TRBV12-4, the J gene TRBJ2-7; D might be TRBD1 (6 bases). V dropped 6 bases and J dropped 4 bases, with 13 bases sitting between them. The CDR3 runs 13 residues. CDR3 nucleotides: TGTGCCAGCAGCCCCGACAGGTCTTACGAGCAGTACTTC. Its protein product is CASSPDRSYEQYF.

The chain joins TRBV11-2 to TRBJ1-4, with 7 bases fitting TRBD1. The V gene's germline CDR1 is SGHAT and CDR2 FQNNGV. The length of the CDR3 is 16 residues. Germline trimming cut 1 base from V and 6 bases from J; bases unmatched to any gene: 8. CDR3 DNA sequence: TGTGCCAGCAGCTTAGGACACGGCAGGGGGGATGAAAAACTGTTTTTT. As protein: CASSLGHGRGDEKLFF.

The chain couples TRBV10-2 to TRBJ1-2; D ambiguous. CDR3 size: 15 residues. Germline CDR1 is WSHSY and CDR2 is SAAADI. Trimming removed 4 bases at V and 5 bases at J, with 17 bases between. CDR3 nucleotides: TGCGCCAGCAGTGCCTACCCCGGGCCTCTTTATGGCTACACCTTC. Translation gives CASSAYPGPLYGYTF.

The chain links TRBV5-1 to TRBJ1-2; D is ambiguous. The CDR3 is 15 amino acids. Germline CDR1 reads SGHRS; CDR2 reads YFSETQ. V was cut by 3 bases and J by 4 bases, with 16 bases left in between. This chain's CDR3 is CASSSGVLKGYGYTF. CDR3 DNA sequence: TGCGCCAGCAGCTCGGGAGTTTTAAAGGGCTATGGCTACACCTTC. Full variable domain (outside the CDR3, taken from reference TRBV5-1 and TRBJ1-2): KAGVTQTPRYLIKTRGQQVTLSCSPISGHRSVSWYQQTPGQGLQFLFEYFSETQRNKGNFPGRFSGRQFSNSRSEMNVSTLELGDSALYLCASSSGVLKGYGYTFGSGTRLTVV.

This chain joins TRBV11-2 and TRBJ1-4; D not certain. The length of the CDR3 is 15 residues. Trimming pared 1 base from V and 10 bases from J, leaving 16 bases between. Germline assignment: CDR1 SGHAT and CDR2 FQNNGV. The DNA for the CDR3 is TGTGCCAGCAGCTTAGTTGGTCAGGTCGGCACAAAACTGTTTTTT. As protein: CASSLVGQVGTKLFF.

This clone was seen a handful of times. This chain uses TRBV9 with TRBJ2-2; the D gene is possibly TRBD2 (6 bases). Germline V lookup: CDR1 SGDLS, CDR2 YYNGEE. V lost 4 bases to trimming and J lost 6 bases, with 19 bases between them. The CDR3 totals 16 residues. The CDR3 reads CASSRRLGDSAGELFF. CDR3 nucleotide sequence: TGTGCCAGCAGCCGCCGACTAGGAGATAGCGCCGGGGAGCTGTTTTTT.

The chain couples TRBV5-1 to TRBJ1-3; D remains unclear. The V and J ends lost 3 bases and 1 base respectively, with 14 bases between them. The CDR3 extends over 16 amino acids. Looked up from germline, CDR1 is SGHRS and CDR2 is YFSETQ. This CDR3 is CASSSGRTQSGNTIYF. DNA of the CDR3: TGCGCCAGCAGCTCAGGACGGACCCAATCTGGAAACACCATATATTTT.

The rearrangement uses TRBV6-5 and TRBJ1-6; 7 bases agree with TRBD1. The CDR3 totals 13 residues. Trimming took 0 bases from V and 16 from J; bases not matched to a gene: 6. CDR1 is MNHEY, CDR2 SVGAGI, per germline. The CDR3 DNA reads TGTGCCAGCAGTTACTCCCCGGGACAGAATCTCCACTTT. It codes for CASSYSPGQNLHF.

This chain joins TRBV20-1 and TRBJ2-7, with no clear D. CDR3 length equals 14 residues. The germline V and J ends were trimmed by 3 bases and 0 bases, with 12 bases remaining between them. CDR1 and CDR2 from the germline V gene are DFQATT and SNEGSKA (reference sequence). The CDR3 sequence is CSASEWAASYEQYF. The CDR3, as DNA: TGCAGTGCTAGTGAGTGGGCTGCCTCCTACGAGCAGTACTTC.

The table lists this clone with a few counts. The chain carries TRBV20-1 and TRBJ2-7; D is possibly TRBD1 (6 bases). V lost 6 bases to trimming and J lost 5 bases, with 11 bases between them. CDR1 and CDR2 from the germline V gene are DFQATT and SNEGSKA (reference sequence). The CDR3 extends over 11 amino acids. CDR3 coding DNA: TGCAGTGCACAGGGCGGACACGAGCAGTACTTC. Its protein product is CSAQGGHEQYF.

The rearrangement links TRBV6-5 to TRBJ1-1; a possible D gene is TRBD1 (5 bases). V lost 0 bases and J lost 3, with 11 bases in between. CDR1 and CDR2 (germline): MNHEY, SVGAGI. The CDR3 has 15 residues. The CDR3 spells CASSYSVRGDTEAFF. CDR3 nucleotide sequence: TGTGCCAGCAGTTACTCAGTAAGAGGGGACACTGAAGCTTTCTTT.

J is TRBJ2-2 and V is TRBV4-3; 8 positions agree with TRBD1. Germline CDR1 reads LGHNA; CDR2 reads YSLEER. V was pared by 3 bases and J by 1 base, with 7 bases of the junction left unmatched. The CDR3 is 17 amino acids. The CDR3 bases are TGCGCCAGCAGCCAGGACAGGACAGGGATGAACACCGGGGAGCTGTTTTTT. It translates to CASSQDRTGMNTGELFF.

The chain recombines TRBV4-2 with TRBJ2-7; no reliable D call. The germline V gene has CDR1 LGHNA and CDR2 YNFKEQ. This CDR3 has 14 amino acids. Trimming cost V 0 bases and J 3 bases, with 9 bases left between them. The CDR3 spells CASSQDFGHYEQYF. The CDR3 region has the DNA TGTGCCAGCAGCCAAGACTTCGGCCACTACGAGCAGTACTTC.